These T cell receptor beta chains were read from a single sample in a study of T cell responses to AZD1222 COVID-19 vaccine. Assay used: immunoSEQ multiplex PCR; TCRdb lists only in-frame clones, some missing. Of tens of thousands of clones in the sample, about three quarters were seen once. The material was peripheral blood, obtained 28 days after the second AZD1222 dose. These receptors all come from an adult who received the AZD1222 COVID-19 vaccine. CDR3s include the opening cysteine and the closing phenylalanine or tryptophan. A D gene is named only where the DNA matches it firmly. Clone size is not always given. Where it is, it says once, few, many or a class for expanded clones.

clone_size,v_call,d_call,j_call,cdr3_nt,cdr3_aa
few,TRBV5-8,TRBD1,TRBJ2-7,TGTGCCAGCAGCGACCGGGACAGGGTTGAAGAGCAGTACTTC,CASSDRDRVEEQYF
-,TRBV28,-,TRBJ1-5,TGTGCCAGCAGTTTATGGGGGGACGAAAGCAATCAGCCCCAGCATTTT,CASSLWGDESNQPQHF
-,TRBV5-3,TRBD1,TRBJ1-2,TGTGCCAGAAGCCCATACCCCCGACAGGGGGCCGGCTATGGCTACACCTTC,CARSPYPRQGAGYGYTF
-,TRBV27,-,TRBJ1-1,TGTGCCAGCAGTTCCCGGACGCGGATCACTGAAGCTTTCTTT,CASSSRTRITEAFF
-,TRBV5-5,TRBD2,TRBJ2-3,TGTGCCAGCAGCTTGGTTGGCGGGGGGGGTCCAGATACGCAGTATTTT,CASSLVGGGGPDTQYF
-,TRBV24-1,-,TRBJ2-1,TGTGCCACCAGTGATACCCTAACAGTATACAATGAGCAGTTCTTC,CATSDTLTVYNEQFF
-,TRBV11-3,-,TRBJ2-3,TGTGCCAGCAGCTTAAACGCCGGGGCCCCAGATACGCAGTATTTT,CASSLNAGAPDTQYF
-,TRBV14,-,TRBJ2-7,TGTGCCAGCAGCCCTGAGGCCGGCCCTTGGGAGCAGTACTTC,CASSPEAGPWEQYF
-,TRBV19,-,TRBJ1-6,TGTGCCAGTAGCCATGGGCATCTACCCCTCCACTTT,CASSHGHLPLHF
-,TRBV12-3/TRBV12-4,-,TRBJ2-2,TGTGCCAGCAGTTTCCGTGGCGGGGAGCTGTTTTTT,CASSFRGGELFF
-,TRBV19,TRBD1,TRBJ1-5,TGTGCCAGTAAGGGTGGACAGGGAGGCAATCAGCCCCAGCATTTT,CASKGGQGGNQPQHF
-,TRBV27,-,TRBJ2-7,TGTGCCAGCAGTTTAAGTGGGGGGCCGATATCCTACGAGCAGTACTTC,CASSLSGGPISYEQYF
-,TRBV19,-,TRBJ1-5,TGTGCCAGTAGTATAGAGGGGGCAAGACAGCCCCAGCATTTT,CASSIEGARQPQHF
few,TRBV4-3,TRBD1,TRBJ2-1,TGCGCCAGCAGCCTCGGACAGGGGGCCTACAATGAGCAGTTCTTC,CASSLGQGAYNEQFF
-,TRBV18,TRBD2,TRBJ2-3,TGTGCCAGCTCTTTTCGGGTCCGCGGCGGGAGGGGCACAGATACGCAGTATTTT,CASSFRVRGGRGTDTQYF
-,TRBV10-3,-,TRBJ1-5,TGTGCCATCAGTGAGAGAGGGGATAGCAATCAGCCCCAGCATTTT,CAISERGDSNQPQHF
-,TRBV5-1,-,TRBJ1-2,TGCGCCAGCAGCTTCGACCTCCCTCGAGACGCCAACTATGGCTACACCTTC,CASSFDLPRDANYGYTF
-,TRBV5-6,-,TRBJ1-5,TGTGCCAGCAGCACCCGGGGACACAATCAGCCCCAGCATTTT,CASSTRGHNQPQHF
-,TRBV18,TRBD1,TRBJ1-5,TGTGCCAGCTCACACACCGGGACAGGGACTCAGCCCCAGCATTTT,CASSHTGTGTQPQHF
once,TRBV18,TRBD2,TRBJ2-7,TGTGCCAGCTCTCCAAAGAGGACTAGCGGGAGGGACGAGCAGTACTTC,CASSPKRTSGRDEQYF
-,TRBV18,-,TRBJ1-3,TGTGCCAGCTCGCCAGAGGAATCTGGAAACACCATATATTTT,CASSPEESGNTIYF
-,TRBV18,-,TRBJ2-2,TGTGCCAGCTCACCCACACCAGGGACGAACACCGGGGAGCTGTTTTTT,CASSPTPGTNTGELFF
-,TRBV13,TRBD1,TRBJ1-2,TGTGCCAGCAGCGCAACCGGACAGGGGATATATGGCTACACCTTC,CASSATGQGIYGYTF
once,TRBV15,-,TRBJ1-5,TGTGCCACCAGCTGGAAGACGGATAGCAATCAGCCCCAGCATTTT,CATSWKTDSNQPQHF
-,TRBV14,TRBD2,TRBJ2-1,TGTGCCAGCAGCCAAGACTCGGGACTAGCGGGAGTTGGGGATGAGCAGTTCTTC,CASSQDSGLAGVGDEQFF
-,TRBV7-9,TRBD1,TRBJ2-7,TGTGCCAGCAGCTTGACAGGGCCCTACGAGCAGTACTTC,CASSLTGPYEQYF
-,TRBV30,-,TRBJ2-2,TGTGCCTGGAGTGTCCAAAACACCGGGGAGCTGTTTTTT,CAWSVQNTGELFF
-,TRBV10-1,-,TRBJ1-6,TGCGCCAGCAGTGTCGGTCCCCACTCACCCCTCCACTTT,CASSVGPHSPLHF
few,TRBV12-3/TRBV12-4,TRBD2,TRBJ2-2,TGTGCCAGCACCTGGGGGGGGGCCGGGGAGCTGTTTTTT,CASTWGGAGELFF
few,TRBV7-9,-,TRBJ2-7,TGTGCCAGCAGGGGCAAGGCTGATTACGAGCAGTACTTC,CASRGKADYEQYF
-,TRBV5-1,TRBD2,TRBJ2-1,TGCGCCAGCACCCCATCGGGGGGGGGCCTCAATGAGCAGTTCTTC,CASTPSGGGLNEQFF
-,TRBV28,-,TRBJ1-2,TGTGCCAGCATTCTACAGGGTGCTAACTATGGCTACACCTTC,CASILQGANYGYTF
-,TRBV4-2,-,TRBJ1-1,TGTGCCAGCAGCCAAGGGTTGGGGCTGAACACTGAAGCTTTCTTT,CASSQGLGLNTEAFF
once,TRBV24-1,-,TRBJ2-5,TGTGCCACCAGTGATCCTTCCCGCAGGGGAGAGACCCAGTACTTC,CATSDPSRRGETQYF
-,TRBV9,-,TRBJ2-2,TGTGCCAGCAGCCCTCGCCGGGACACCACCGGGGAGCTGTTTTTT,CASSPRRDTTGELFF
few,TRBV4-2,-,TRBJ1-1,TGTGCCAGCAAGACTCCGGGCGCCACTGAAGCTTTCTTT,CASKTPGATEAFF